These 8 T cell receptor beta chains share one sample of origin, sequenced in a study of PD-L1 blockade in urothelial cancer. Clones were read by immunoSEQ multiplex PCR, and TCRdb kept only the in-frame ones, dropping some. The repertoire includes some 97,000 clones, roughly nine tenths of them detected once, and 0.7% to 0.95% sits in the top ten. This specimen consisted of PBMCs, obtained around atezolizumab (anti-PD-L1) treatment. These receptors originate from a woman older than 75 with urothelial cancer.

The DNA for the CDR3 is TGTGCCAGCACCCGGGGGAGTGAGCAGTTCTTC. Translating gives CASTRGSEQFF. The chain employs TRBV6-5 and TRBJ2-1, with D maybe TRBD2 (6 bases). Germline V gene data show CDR1 as MNHEY and CDR2 as SVGAGI. Deletions cut 7 bases from V and 9 bases from J, with 10 bases between. The CDR3 length is 11 residues.

The CDR3 coding sequence is TGTGCCAGCACTACACAGGGTAACTATGGCTACACCTTC. Translating it yields CASTTQGNYGYTF. V is TRBV28 and J is TRBJ1-2, with D perhaps matching TRBD1 (6 bases). V gave up 7 bases and J gave up 1 base, with 10 bases separating them. The CDR3 loop spans 13 amino acids. Germline CDR1 reads MDHEN; CDR2 reads SYDVKM.

This clone was detected only once. J is TRBJ2-4 and V is TRBV6-1; 8 bases map to TRBD2. CDR1 and CDR2 (germline): MNHNS, SASEGT. The CDR3 is made up of 19 amino acids. The trim removed 1 base at V and 0 bases at J, leaving 11 bases unmatched. As DNA, the CDR3 is TGTGCCAGCAGTGAAGGTCCGAGCGGGGGCCGCTTAGCCAAAAACATTCAGTACTTC. Translating it yields CASSEGPSGGRLAKNIQYF.

The V call is TRBV2, the J call TRBJ2-7; D not resolved. The germline gives CDR1 SNHLY, CDR2 FYNNEI. The CDR3 has 12 residues. Deletions cut 4 bases from V and 1 base from J, with 5 bases between. CDR3 bases: TGTGCCAGCAGTGCCAATTCCTACGAGCAGTACTTC. This codes for CASSANSYEQYF.

The chain carries TRBV7-3 and TRBJ1-1, with a tentative D call TRBD1 (5 bases). V lost 3 bases and J lost 7, with 9 bases in between. The CDR3 consists of 12 residues. Germline CDR1 reads SGHTA; CDR2 reads FQGTGA. CDR3 coding DNA: TGTGCCAGCAGCTTTGGGGGGGGTGAAGCTTTCTTT. It encodes CASSFGGGEAFF.

The genes are TRBV5-1 and TRBJ2-7; TRBD1 is a possible D gene (6 bases). This CDR3 is built from 13 residues. V lost 5 bases to trimming and J lost 2 bases, with 11 bases between them. Germline loops: CDR1 SGHRS, CDR2 YFSETQ. CDR3 loop: CASRETGAYEQYF. In DNA, the CDR3 is TGCGCCAGCAGGGAGACAGGAGCCTACGAGCAGTACTTC.

The chain couples TRBV11-1 to TRBJ2-5; 11 bases map to TRBD2. Germline CDR1 is SGHAT and CDR2 is FQDESV (reference sequence). This CDR3 comprises 15 residues. The J segment lost 2 bases and the V segment lost 8 bases, leaving 7 bases of the junction unmatched. CDR3 sequence: CASDPGLAVQETQYF. Written as DNA, the CDR3 is TGTGCCAGCGACCCGGGACTAGCGGTACAAGAGACCCAGTACTTC.

The chain joins TRBV2 to TRBJ2-5; 11 positions match TRBD2. The V and J ends lost 6 bases and 5 bases, in that order; junction bases with no gene match: 8. Germline-derived CDR1 and CDR2 are SNHLY and FYNNEI. The CDR3 runs 15 residues. The CDR3 DNA follows: TGTGCCAGCAGCCCGCTAGCGGGAGGAAGGGAGACCCAGTACTTC. Translated: CASSPLAGGRETQYF.